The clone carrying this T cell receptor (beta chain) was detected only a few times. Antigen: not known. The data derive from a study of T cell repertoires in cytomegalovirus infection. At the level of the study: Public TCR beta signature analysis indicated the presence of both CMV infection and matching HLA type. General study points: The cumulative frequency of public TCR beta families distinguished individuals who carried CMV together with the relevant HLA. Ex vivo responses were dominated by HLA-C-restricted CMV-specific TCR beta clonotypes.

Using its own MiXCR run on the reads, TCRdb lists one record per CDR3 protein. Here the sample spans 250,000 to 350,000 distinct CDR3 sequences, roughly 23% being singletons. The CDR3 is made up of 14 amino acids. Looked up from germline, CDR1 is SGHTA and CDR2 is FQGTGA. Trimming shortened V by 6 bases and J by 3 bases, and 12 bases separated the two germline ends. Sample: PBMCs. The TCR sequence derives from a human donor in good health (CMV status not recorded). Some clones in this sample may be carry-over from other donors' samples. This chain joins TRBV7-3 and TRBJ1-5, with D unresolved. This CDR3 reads CASRDLQINQPQHF. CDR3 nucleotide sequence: TGTGCCAGCAGGGACTTACAGATCAATCAGCCCCAGCATTTT.